The entry that follows covers one T cell receptor beta chain sequence. Its antigen remains undetermined. No much larger clonotype is one base removed from it; base qualities were not supplied. This record belongs to a study of CD49a tissue-resident CD8 T cells in human skin (dated by TCRdb to 2016 to 2017). Regarding the study in general: Tissue-resident memory CD8+ T cell subsets in human skin, defined by CD49a, CD69 and CD103 expression, were examined in the study.

Library creation used the immunoSEQ multiplex PCR assay. The source study handled its data this way. Across the sorted blood, dermal and epidermal CD8+ T cell populations, TCR V beta family usage frequencies were compared. The table was pulled from immuneACCESS by TCRdb, which kept in-frame rearrangements only. Such tables lose some clones; where checked, under half of the loss comes from unresolved V genes, and the rest has no known cause. D and trimming come from the DNA, and the V and J calls and clone size come from that table. This sample is represented by a few hundred clones; roughly 67% of them were singletons. About 25% of the sample is taken by the ten largest. As encoded in the germline V gene (reference sequence), CDR1 is SEHNR while CDR2 is FQNEAQ. V is shortened by 5 bases, J by 2 bases, and the region joining them spans 19 bases. Including the terminal cysteine and phenylalanine, the CDR3 comprises 16 residues. Left in the record is the CDR3 DNA by itself, 48 bases read in frame from the first base.

In sorted CD8+ T cells obtained from the blood, dermis and epidermis of 5 or 6 healthy donors, TCR beta CDR3 regions were analysed. Both blood and skin samples were provided by each TCR-sequenced donor, and all TCR-sequenced donors were healthy individuals. Sorting was used to isolate CD8+ T cell populations prior to TCR beta sequencing. Before any analysis of T cells, the skin was split into dermal and epidermal compartments. The source is a human donor in good health. The sequencing input was CD103- CD8+ T cells sorted from skin dermis. Recombination linked TRBV7-9 to TRBJ2-7; TRBD1 is possibly the D segment (6 matching bases). The DNA sequence is as follows: TGTGCCAGCAGCCGAACCGGGACACCAATTACCTACGAGCAGTACTTC. It translates as CASSRTGTPITYEQYF. Where the CDR3 stops, the reference TRBV7-9 and TRBJ2-7 genes take over; the full variable domain is DTGVSQNPRHKITKRGQNVTFRCDPISEHNRLYWYRQTLGQGPEFLTYFQNEAQLEKSRLLSDRFSAERPKGSFSTLEIQRTEQGDSAMYLCASSRTGTPITYEQYFGPGTRLTVT.